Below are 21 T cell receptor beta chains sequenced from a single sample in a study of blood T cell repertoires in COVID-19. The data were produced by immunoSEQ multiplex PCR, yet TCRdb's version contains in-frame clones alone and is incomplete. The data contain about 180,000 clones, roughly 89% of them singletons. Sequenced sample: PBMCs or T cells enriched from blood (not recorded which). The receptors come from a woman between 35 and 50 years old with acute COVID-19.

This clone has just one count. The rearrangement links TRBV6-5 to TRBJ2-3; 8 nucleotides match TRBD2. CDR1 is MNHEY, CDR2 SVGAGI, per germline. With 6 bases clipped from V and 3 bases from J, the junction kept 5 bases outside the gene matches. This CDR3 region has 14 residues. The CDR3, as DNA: TGTGCCAGCAGGCTAACTAGCGGTACAGATACGCAGTATTTT. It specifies CASRLTSGTDTQYF.

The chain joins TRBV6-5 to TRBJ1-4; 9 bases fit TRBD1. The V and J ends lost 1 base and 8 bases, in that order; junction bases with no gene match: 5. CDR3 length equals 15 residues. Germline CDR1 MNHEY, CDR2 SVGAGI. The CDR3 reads CASSYFGTGREKLFF. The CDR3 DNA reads TGTGCCAGCAGTTACTTCGGGACAGGGAGGGAAAAACTGTTTTTT.

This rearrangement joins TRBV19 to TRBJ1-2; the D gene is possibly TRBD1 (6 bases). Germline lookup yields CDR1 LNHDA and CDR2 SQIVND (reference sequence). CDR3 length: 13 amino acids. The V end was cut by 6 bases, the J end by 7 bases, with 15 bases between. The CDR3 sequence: CASSSQGIIGYTF. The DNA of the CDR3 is TGTGCCAGTAGCTCACAGGGAATCATTGGCTACACCTTC.

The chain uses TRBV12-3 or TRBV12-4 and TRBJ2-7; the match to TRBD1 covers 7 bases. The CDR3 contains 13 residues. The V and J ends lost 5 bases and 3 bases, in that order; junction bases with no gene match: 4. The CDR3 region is CASSHRQGYEQYF. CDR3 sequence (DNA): TGTGCCAGCAGTCACCGACAGGGCTACGAGCAGTACTTC.

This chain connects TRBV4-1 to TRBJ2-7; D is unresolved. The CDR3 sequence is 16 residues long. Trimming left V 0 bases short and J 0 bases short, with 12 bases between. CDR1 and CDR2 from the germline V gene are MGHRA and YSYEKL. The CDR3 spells CASSQDRPLSSYEQYF. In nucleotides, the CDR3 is TGCGCCAGCAGCCAAGACAGGCCTTTAAGCTCCTACGAGCAGTACTTC.

The DNA of the CDR3 is TGTGCCAGCAGGGGGACAGGACGCTACGAGCAGTACTTC. Translation gives CASRGTGRYEQYF. This chain connects TRBV7-8 to TRBJ2-7, with 8 bases lining up with TRBD1. This CDR3 is built from 13 residues. Germline V gene data show CDR1 as SGHVS and CDR2 as FQNEAQ. The V gene end was trimmed by 6 bases and the J gene end by 3 bases; junction bases not matched to a gene: 4. Variable domain in full (rest from reference TRBV7-8 and TRBJ2-7): GAGVSQSPRYKVAKRGQDVALRCDPISGHVSLFWYQQALGQGPEFLTYFQNEAQLDKSGLPSDRFFAERPEGSVSTLKIQRTQQEDSAVYLCASRGTGRYEQYFGPGTRLTVT.

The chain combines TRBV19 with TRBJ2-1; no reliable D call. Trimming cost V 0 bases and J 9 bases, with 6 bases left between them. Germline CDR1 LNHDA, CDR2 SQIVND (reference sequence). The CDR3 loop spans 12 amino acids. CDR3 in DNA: TGTGCCAGTAGTATAGATATCAGTGAGCAGTTCTTC. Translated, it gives CASSIDISEQFF.

CDR3 in DNA: TGTGCCAGCAGCGGCGGGCGCCCGAATGAAAAACTGTTTTTT. Its translation is CASSGGRPNEKLFF. V and J are TRBV6-4 and TRBJ1-4; D not resolved. CDR3 length: 14 residues. Germline V gives CDR1 MRHNA, CDR2 SNTAGT. The ends were cut back, 6 bases at V and 5 bases at J, with 13 bases in the middle.

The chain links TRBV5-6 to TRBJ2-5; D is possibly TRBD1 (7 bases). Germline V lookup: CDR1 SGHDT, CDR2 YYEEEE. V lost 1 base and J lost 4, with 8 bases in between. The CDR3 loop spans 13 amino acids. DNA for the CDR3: TGTGCCAGCAGCTTGCAGGGGGGAGAGACCCAGTACTTC. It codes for CASSLQGGETQYF.

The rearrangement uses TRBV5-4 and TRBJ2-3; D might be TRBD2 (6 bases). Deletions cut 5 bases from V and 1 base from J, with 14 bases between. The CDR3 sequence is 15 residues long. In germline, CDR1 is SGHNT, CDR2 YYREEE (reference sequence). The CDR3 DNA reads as TGTGCCAGCAGTTGGGGACTTCAACGCACAGATACGCAGTATTTT. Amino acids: CASSWGLQRTDTQYF.

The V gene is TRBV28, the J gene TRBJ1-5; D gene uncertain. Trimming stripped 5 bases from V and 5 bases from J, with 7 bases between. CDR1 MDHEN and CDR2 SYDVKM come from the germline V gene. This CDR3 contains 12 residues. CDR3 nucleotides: TGTGCCAGCAGTCCCCCGTATCAGCCCCAGCATTTT. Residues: CASSPPYQPQHF.

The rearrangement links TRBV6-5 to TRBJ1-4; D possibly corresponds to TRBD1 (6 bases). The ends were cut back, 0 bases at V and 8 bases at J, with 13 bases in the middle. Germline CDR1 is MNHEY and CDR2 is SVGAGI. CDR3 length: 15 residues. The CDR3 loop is CASSYSGTGSEKLFF. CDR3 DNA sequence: TGTGCCAGCAGTTACTCGGGAACAGGGAGCGAAAAACTGTTTTTT.

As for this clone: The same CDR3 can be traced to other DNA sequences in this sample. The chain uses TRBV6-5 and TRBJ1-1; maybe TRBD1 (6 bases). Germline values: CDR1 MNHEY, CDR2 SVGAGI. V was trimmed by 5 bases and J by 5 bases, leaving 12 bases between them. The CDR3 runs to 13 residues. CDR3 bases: TGTGCCAGCAGTACGGGGGGGCGGACTGAAGCTTTCTTT. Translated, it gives CASSTGGRTEAFF.

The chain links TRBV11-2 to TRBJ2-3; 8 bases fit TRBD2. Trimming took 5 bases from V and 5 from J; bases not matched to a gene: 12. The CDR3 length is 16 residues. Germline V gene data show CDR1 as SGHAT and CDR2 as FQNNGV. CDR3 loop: CASSDPSGGTLDTQYF. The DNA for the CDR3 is TGTGCCAGCAGCGACCCGAGCGGGGGAACCCTAGATACGCAGTATTTT.

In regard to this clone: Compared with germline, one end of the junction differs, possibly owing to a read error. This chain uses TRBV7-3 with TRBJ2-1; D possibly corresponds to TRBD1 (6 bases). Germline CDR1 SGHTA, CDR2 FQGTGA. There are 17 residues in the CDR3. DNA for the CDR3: TGTGCCAGCAGCCTAACCGCAGGGGACCCCCCCGGGGATGAGCAGTTCTTC. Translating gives CASSLTAGDPPGDEQFF.

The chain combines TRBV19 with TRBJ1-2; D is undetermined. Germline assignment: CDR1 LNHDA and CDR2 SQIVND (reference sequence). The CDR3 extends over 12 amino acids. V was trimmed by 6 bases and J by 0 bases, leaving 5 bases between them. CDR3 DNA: TGTGCCAGTAGGAGATCTAACTATGGCTACACCTTC. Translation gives CASRRSNYGYTF.

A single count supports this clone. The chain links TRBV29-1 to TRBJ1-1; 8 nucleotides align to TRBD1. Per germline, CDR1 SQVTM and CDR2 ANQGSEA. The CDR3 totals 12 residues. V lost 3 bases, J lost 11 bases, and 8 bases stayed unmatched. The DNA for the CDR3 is TGCAGCGTTGAGAGACAGGGGCAGTACGCTTTCTTT. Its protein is CSVERQGQYAFF.

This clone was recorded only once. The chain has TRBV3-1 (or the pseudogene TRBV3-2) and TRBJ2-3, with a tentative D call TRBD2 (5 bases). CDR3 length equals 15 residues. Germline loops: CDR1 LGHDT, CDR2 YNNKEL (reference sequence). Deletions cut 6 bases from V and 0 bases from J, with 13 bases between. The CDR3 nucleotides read TGTGCCAGCAGGCGAGGGCCCCCGAGCACAGATACGCAGTATTTT. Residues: CASRRGPPSTDTQYF.

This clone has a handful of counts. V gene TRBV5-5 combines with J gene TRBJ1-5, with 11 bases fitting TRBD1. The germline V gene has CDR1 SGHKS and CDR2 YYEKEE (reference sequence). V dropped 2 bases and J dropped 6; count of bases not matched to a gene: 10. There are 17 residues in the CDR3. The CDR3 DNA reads TGTGCCAGCAGCTTCGCTCCGGACAGGGGGCTTAGTCAGCCCCAGCATTTT. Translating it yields CASSFAPDRGLSQPQHF.

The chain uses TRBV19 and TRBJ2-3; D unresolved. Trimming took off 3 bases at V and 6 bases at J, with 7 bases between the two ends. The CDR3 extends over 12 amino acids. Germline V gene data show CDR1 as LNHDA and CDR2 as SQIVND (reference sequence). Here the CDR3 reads CASSMVGDTQYF. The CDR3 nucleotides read TGTGCCAGTAGTATGGTCGGGGATACGCAGTATTTT.

The CDR3 loop is CASTFLQGMNTEAFF. Here the CDR3 DNA reads TGTGCCAGCACCTTTCTTCAGGGAATGAACACTGAAGCTTTCTTT. The rearrangement uses TRBV7-8 and TRBJ1-1, with D tentatively TRBD1 (5 bases). Deletions cut 7 bases from V and 0 bases from J, with 15 bases between. This CDR3 is 15 amino acids long. Germline values: CDR1 SGHVS, CDR2 FQNEAQ.